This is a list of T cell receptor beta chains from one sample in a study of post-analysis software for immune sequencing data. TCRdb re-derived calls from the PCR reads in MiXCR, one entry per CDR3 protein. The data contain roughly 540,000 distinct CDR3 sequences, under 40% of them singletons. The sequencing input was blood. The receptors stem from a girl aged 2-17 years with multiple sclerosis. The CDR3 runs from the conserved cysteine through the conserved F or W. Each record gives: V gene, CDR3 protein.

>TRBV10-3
CAIGEGESTDTQYF
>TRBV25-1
CASIGGNTEAFF
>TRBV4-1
CASSQDSLTDTQYF
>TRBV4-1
CASSDPRDILPDTQYF
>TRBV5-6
CASSLGQHNDYTF
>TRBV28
CASSSLPRDRGNEQFF
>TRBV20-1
CTTGLVYYEQFF
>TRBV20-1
CSAKGEKLFF
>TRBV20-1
CSARDPGIGELFF
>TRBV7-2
CASSSLAGLNEQFF
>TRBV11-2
CASSVMAWPLNTEAFF
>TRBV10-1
CASSAGDSYGYTF
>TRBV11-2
CASKFSGPYEQYF
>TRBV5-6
CASSHRGPVLAEDTQYF
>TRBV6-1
CATYSGTGKRQYGYTF
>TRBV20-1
CSARSPPLAGGRKETQYF
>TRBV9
CASSPLVHNEQFF
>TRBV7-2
CASSPLAGGDYGYTF
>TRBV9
CASSVVGGGLAEQFF
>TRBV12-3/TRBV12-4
CASSLASGGFDYEQYF
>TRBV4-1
CASSHPETSRPLTYEQYF
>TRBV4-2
CASSQGPEVQDTQYF
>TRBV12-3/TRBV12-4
CASSLQTARGMPVMNTEAFF
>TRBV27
CASSYSAAQETQYF
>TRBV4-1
CASSQGETSGTYEQYF
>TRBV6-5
CASGRDYGYTF
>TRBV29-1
CSVFLSGTNVLTF
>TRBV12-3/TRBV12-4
CASSRTGTGNGNTIYF
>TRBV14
CASSQDRRTLWETQYF
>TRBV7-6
CASSLGQGTLHF
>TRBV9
CASSGTGTGLYEQYF
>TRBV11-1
CASSFRGQINIQYF
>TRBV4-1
CASSPAEGIRAGETQYF
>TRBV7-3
CASSPTSTNEQFF
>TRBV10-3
CAISEQGLAGGGDTQYF
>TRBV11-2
CASSFYEQYF
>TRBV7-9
CASSSTGGIEKLFF
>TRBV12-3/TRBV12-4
CASSPKQGPEQYF
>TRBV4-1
CASSQDGLAGGSVSGETQYF
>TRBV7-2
CASSPPFGKLFF
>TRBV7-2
CASSAKGQGIGNTIYF
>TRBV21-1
CASSKALFVTGENLYEQYF
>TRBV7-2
CASSPDTYGYTF
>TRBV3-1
CASSPLQTGQETQYF
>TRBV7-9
CASSLSGGANEQFF
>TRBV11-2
CASSLVVGGNQETQYF
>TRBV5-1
CASSVSGGADTQYF